This T cell receptor (beta chain) originates from a study of blood T cell repertoires in COVID-19. Study information: There were acute and convalescent COVID-19 samples, and they came from the United States, Italy and Spain. T cells, B-cell-depleted T cells, or PBMCs provided the cDNA or gDNA that served as material.

Here immunoSEQ multiplex PCR was the method, and the copy in TCRdb shows in-frame clones only, minus some. The sample yields about 12,000 clones, over 90% seen once. The specimen was peripheral blood. This TCR came from a woman aged 70 to 79 with active COVID-19.

CDR3 DNA sequence: TGCGCCAGCATAGGACAGGGGGACTACAATGAGCAGTTCTTC. It is translated as CASIGQGDYNEQFF. The chain employs TRBV10-2 and TRBJ2-1; 10 bases fit TRBD1. CDR3 length equals 14 residues. Germline V CDR1 and CDR2: WSHSY, SAAADI. V dropped 7 bases and J dropped 3; count of bases not matched to a gene: 3.